The present entry profiles one TCR beta chain with its context. Antigen specificity is unknown. These data are taken from a study of cytomegalovirus exposure and HLA in healthy donors. Looking at the study overall: A prior analysis found some 110 million unique TCR beta sequences from approximately 190 million T cells. Whole-study results and caveats: Specificity of a few CMV-associated chains for CMV antigens was verified in vitro. Most TCR sequences were rare, but some public TCRs occurred in many donors.

With 9 bases removed from V and 0 bases from J, the gap between germline ends came to 5 bases. The V gene's germline CDR1 is SGHAT and CDR2 FQNNGV. The CDR3 is 12 residues long. Amplification used 60 Vbeta primers and 13 Jbeta primers. TCRdb's table, derived via immunoSEQ multiplex PCR, lists solely in-frame clones and lacks some. This sample has under 150,000 clones, with 81% found just once. This chain connects TRBV11-2 to TRBJ2-2, with D hard to call. Sequenced input: PBMCs. The clonotype originates from a woman aged 40-49 years in good health and CMV-seropositive. The CDR3 reads CARLTNTGELFF. The CDR3, as DNA: TGTGCCAGATTAACGAACACCGGGGAGCTGTTTTTT.